This TCR beta chain was documented in a study of CD8 T cell repertoires and HIV-1 epitope variants. Across the study: An uncultured baseline aliquot held 1M T cells.

General study results and limits: Most of the nine antigen-specific clonotypes appeared cross-reactive to autologous or escape variants.

In germline, CDR1 is SQVTM, CDR2 ANQGSEA. Trimming at V came to 1 base and at J to 3 bases, leaving 11 bases not matched to a gene. This CDR3 is 19 amino acids long. Sequencing used immunoSEQ multiplex PCR; TCRdb keeps in-frame clones, though not all of them. The profile shows around 5,000 clones, about three fifths of them singletons. As for this clone: Its antigen is not known.

Sequenced sample: cultured CD8+ T cells derived from PBMCs. This TCR derives from a male donor with HIV. The V and J genes are TRBV29-1 and TRBJ2-1; TRBD2 agrees at 14 bases. CDR3 residues: CSVEGGQGLAGGRYNEQFF. CDR3 bases: TGCAGCGTTGAAGGAGGCCAAGGACTAGCGGGAGGTCGCTACAATGAGCAGTTCTTC.